This T cell receptor beta chain was captured in a study of T-cell reconstitution after alpha-beta-depleted transplantation in children. This clonotype has ten or more counts. Trimming cost V 6 bases and J 0 bases, with 12 bases left between them. Germline CDR1 reads MDHEN; CDR2 reads SYDVKM. The CDR3 loop spans 14 amino acids. TCRbeta library preparation incorporated unique molecular identifiers. From the PCR reads, TCRdb called clonotypes with MiXCR, one entry per CDR3 protein. Among 500,000 to 650,000 distinct CDR3 sequences, roughly an eighth were seen once, and the ten largest hold 12% to 15%. The chain is built from TRBV28 and TRBJ2-7; D uncertain. The sequence was obtained from a female patient aged 2-15 years who had a stem cell transplant for aplastic anemia, so the T cells may come from the graft donor. The sample here was PBMCs, mostly from graft donor cells, taken 180 days after TCRalphabeta/CD19-depleted stem cell transplant. For the CDR3, the DNA is TGTGCCAGCAGGGGCGAGGCTTACTCCTACGAGCAGTACTTC. Translation gives CASRGEAYSYEQYF. The full variable domain, its missing parts supplied by reference TRBV28 and TRBJ2-7, is DVKVTQSSRYLVKRTGEKVFLECVQDMDHENMFWYRQDPGLGLRLIYFSYDVKMKEKGDIPEGYSVSREKKERFSLILESASTNQTSMYLCASRGEAYSYEQYFGPGTRLTVT.